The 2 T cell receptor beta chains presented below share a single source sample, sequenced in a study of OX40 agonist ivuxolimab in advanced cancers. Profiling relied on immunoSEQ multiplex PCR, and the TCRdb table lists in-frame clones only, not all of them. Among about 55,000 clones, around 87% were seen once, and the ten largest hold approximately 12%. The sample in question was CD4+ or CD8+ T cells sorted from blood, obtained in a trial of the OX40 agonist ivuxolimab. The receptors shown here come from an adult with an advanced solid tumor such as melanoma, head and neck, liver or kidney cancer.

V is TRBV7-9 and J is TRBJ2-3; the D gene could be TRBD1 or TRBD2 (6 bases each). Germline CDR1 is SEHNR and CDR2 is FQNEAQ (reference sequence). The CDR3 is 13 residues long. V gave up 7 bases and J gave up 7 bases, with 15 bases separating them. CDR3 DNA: TGTGCCAGCACCCCTCCCGGGGGCAATACGCAGTATTTT. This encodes CASTPPGGNTQYF.

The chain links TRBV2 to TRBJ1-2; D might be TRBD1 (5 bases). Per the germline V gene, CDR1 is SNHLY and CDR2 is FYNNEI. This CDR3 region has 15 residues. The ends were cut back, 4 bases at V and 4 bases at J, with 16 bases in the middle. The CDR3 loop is CASSAQDPSFYGYTF. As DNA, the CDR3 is TGTGCCAGCAGTGCACAGGACCCTTCGTTCTATGGCTACACCTTC.